This T cell receptor (beta chain) is drawn from a study of T cells and copy number aberrations in small-cell lung cancer. All donors had upfront surgery without preoperative chemotherapy, radiotherapy or any immunotherapy. The CDR3 runs 14 residues. The V gene lost 3 bases and the J gene lost 6 bases, with 14 bases spanning the gap. CDR1 SGHVS and CDR2 FNYEAQ come from the germline V gene. The protocol was immunoSEQ multiplex PCR, while the TCRdb copy is restricted to in-frame clones and leaves out a portion. The sample has over a thousand clones, about four fifths seen once. The sequencing input was tumor tissue. This TCR came from a woman in her fifties or sixties with small cell lung cancer. The J gene is TRBJ1-2, the V gene TRBV7-6; the D is unclear. CDR3 sequence (DNA): TGTGCCAGCAGCTTGAACAGCGCACGCGATGGCTACACCTTC. It codes for CASSLNSARDGYTF.